The table lists the clone carrying this T cell receptor beta chain with a count of one. This specimen belongs to a study of cytomegalovirus exposure and HLA in healthy donors. The PCR used 60 Vbeta and 13 Jbeta primers. The repertoire was sequenced with immunoSEQ multiplex PCR; TCRdb's copy has only in-frame clones and lacks some. The sample yields 95,000 to 150,000 clones, 50% to 75% seen once. The germline gives CDR1 LNHDA, CDR2 SQIVND (reference sequence). V lost 6 bases, J lost 3 bases, and 10 bases stayed unmatched. The CDR3 loop spans 15 amino acids. This sequence was found in a woman in her 40s in good health and CMV-seropositive. The gene calls are TRBV19 and TRBJ2-7, with 8 bases aligning to TRBD1. The specimen sequenced was PBMCs. This CDR3 is CASSLQSGQGYEQYF. CDR3 DNA sequence: TGTGCCAGTAGCCTTCAATCAGGACAGGGCTACGAGCAGTACTTC.